The sequence of this T cell receptor beta chain was determined in a study of follicular helper T cells after annual influenza vaccination. Overall study context: Some donors were sampled over the 2013-2014, 2014-2015 and 2015-2016 vaccinations. General observations from the study: Successive annual vaccinations recalled a recurrent oligoclonal ICOS+CD38+ cTfh response with influenza-specific clonotypes.

The time point here: 2014-2015 season, pre-vaccination. Vaccine contraindications, substance abuse, HIV/AIDS, active malignancy and active illness excluded donors. ICOS+CD38+ and ICOS-CD38- fractions were sorted from non-naive CD4+CXCR5+PD-1+ cells. Comments on this clone: Its target is not known.

J was trimmed by 3 bases and V by 10 bases; bases with no gene match: 5. Germline loops: CDR1 LNHDA, CDR2 SQIVND (reference sequence). The CDR3 contains 13 residues. Libraries were prepared by immunoSEQ multiplex PCR; TCRdb keeps only in-frame clonotypes and omits some of them. The sample contains 2,000 to 3,000 clones, around 84% of which appear only once. V is TRBV19 and J is TRBJ2-5; 10 nucleotides line up with TRBD2. The sequencing used CXCR5+ CD38+ circulating T follicular helper cells from blood, collected on the day of influenza vaccination. The sample's subset: circulating Tfh, non-naive CD4+CXCR5+PD-1+ (ICOS+CD38+ or ICOS-CD38-). The sequence derives from an adult who received the influenza vaccine. The CDR3 nucleotides read TGTGCCACCTCGGGACTAGCGAAAGAGACCCAGTACTTC. Protein: CATSGLAKETQYF.